A selection of T cell receptor beta chains follows, all from one sample in a study of graft-versus-host responses after intestinal transplantation. The antigens these receptors bind are not known. This table comes from immunoSEQ multiplex PCR, and its TCRdb copy is limited to in-frame clones, with some not included. This table holds over 75,000 clones, about 88% found once. This specimen was unstimulated CD4+ T cells sorted from spleen or lymph node cells, taken before intestinal transplant. The receptor set was obtained from a human donor who received an intestinal transplant. Both conserved end residues are part of each CDR3. Each record gives: D gene, J gene, V gene, clone size, CDR3 DNA, CDR3 protein. D genes are given only for firm matches. Clone size is stated in some rows and not others, as once, few, many or a class when expanded.

D: -; J: TRBJ1-2; V: TRBV10-3; size: -; DNA: TGTGCCATCAGTACTTCACAGGGTGGCTATGGCTACACCTTC; CDR3: CAISTSQGGYGYTF
D: TRBD1; J: TRBJ2-3; V: TRBV7-2; size: -; DNA: TGTGCCAGCAGCACCGGGACAGTACCAGATACGCAGTATTTT; CDR3: CASSTGTVPDTQYF
D: -; J: TRBJ2-4; V: TRBV6-1; size: -; DNA: TGTGCCAGCAGTGAATACCCCCGACAGGAAAACATTCAGTACTTC; CDR3: CASSEYPRQENIQYF
D: -; J: TRBJ2-7; V: TRBV9; size: few; DNA: TGTGCCAGCAGCCTCCGCCCGAGCCCCTACGAGCAGTACTTC; CDR3: CASSLRPSPYEQYF
D: -; J: TRBJ2-1; V: TRBV7-2; size: -; DNA: TGTGCCAGCAGCTTAGTACGGCGGGGCCCGGAAGGTATCTACAATGAGCAGTTCTTC; CDR3: CASSLVRRGPEGIYNEQFF
D: -; J: TRBJ2-7; V: TRBV28; size: -; DNA: TGTGCCAGCAGTTTGTTCTTTTCCTACGAGCAGTACTTC; CDR3: CASSLFFSYEQYF
D: -; J: TRBJ1-2; V: TRBV16; size: once; DNA: TGTGCCAGCAGCCAATCGGGTAGCGCCCCCTATGGCTACACCTTC; CDR3: CASSQSGSAPYGYTF
D: TRBD1; J: TRBJ1-2; V: TRBV23-1; size: -; DNA: TGCGCCAGCAGTCAAGACAGGGGGGGTGGCTACACCTTC; CDR3: CASSQDRGGGYTF
D: TRBD1; J: TRBJ1-2; V: TRBV6-5; size: -; DNA: TGTGCCAGCACTAACCCGGGACAGGGTTACTATGGCTACACCTTC; CDR3: CASTNPGQGYYGYTF
D: TRBD1; J: TRBJ2-6; V: TRBV27; size: -; DNA: TGTGCCAGCAGTTTAGCGACAGGGTTCGGGTCTGGGGCCAACGTCCTGACTTTC; CDR3: CASSLATGFGSGANVLTF
D: -; J: TRBJ1-4; V: TRBV28; size: -; DNA: TGTGCCAGCAGCACTTCTTATGAAAAACTGTTTTTT; CDR3: CASSTSYEKLFF
D: -; J: TRBJ2-5; V: TRBV1; size: -; DNA: TGCACCAGCAGCCAAGGGTTAACGCGGGACCAGTACCAAGAGACCCAGTACTTC; CDR3: CTSSQGLTRDQYQETQYF
D: TRBD2; J: TRBJ2-3; V: TRBV28; size: -; DNA: TGTGCCAGCAGCGTAGCGGGGGGAACGTCAGATACGCAGTATTTT; CDR3: CASSVAGGTSDTQYF
D: TRBD1; J: TRBJ1-5; V: TRBV18; size: -; DNA: TGTGCCAGCTCACCCCTTCTACTTAACAGGGGATTAAGCAATCAGCCCCAGCATTTT; CDR3: CASSPLLLNRGLSNQPQHF
D: -; J: TRBJ2-7; V: TRBV6-1; size: -; DNA: TGTGCCAGCGGTCGGTCGTCCTACGAGCAGTACTTC; CDR3: CASGRSSYEQYF
D: -; J: TRBJ1-6; V: TRBV10-3; size: -; DNA: TGTGCCATCAGGGGGACTAATAATTCACCCCTCCACTTT; CDR3: CAIRGTNNSPLHF
D: -; J: TRBJ2-7; V: TRBV20-1; size: -; DNA: TGCAGTGCTAGACACTACGAGCAGTACTTC; CDR3: CSARHYEQYF
D: TRBD1; J: TRBJ1-3; V: TRBV7-8; size: -; DNA: TGTGCCAGCATGGGGGGGCCAGGGGGCGTTAGCACCATATATTTT; CDR3: CASMGGPGGVSTIYF
D: -; J: TRBJ1-2; V: TRBV4-1; size: -; DNA: TGCGCCAGCAGCCTCACCCGGCTTGGGAGCTATGGCTACACCTTC; CDR3: CASSLTRLGSYGYTF
D: TRBD2; J: TRBJ2-3; V: TRBV6-1; size: -; DNA: TGTGCCAGCAGTGAAGAACTGGGGGTGAGGGAGCGGGGAGATACGCAGTATTTT; CDR3: CASSEELGVRERGDTQYF
D: -; J: TRBJ2-7; V: TRBV28; size: once; DNA: TGTGCCAGCAGTTTGGGGGGAAGCTCCTACGAGCAGTACTTC; CDR3: CASSLGGSSYEQYF
D: TRBD1; J: TRBJ2-7; V: TRBV4-1; size: -; DNA: TGCGCCAGCAGCCAAGGGACAGGGCTCTCCTACGAGCAGTACTTC; CDR3: CASSQGTGLSYEQYF
D: -; J: TRBJ2-1; V: TRBV18; size: -; DNA: TGTGCCAGCTCACCACCGGGGGGCTACAATGAGCAGTTCTTC; CDR3: CASSPPGGYNEQFF
D: TRBD1; J: TRBJ1-5; V: TRBV6-5; size: -; DNA: TGTGCCAGCAGTAGAGGGGGCGCAGATCAGCCCCAGCATTTT; CDR3: CASSRGGADQPQHF
D: -; J: TRBJ1-5; V: TRBV28; size: -; DNA: TGTGCCAGCAGCTACGCGAGCCCCAATCAGCCCCAGCATTTT; CDR3: CASSYASPNQPQHF
D: -; J: TRBJ1-5; V: TRBV28; size: -; DNA: TGTGCCAGCAGTTTGGGACCCTCCGGGGGGCGGAACAATCAGCCCCAGCATTTT; CDR3: CASSLGPSGGRNNQPQHF
D: TRBD2; J: TRBJ2-4; V: TRBV5-1; size: -; DNA: TGCGCCAGCAGCTTGGTTGGGACTAGCGGGGGTAGCAAAAACATTCAGTACTTC; CDR3: CASSLVGTSGGSKNIQYF
D: -; J: TRBJ2-1; V: TRBV18; size: -; DNA: TGTGCCAGCTCACCACTCTACCGAGGAATCCCATACAATGAGCAGTTCTTC; CDR3: CASSPLYRGIPYNEQFF
D: -; J: TRBJ1-1; V: TRBV6-5; size: -; DNA: TGTGCCAGCAGTTACGCGGGCATAGAGGCCACTGAAGCTTTCTTT; CDR3: CASSYAGIEATEAFF
D: TRBD2; J: TRBJ2-1; V: TRBV18; size: -; DNA: TGTGCCAGCTCACCACCTGGGGGGGGTGAGCAGTTCTTC; CDR3: CASSPPGGGEQFF
D: TRBD1; J: TRBJ2-3; V: TRBV6-6; size: few; DNA: TGTGCCAGCTTCCCGGGACAGGGGGCAGATACGCAGTATTTT; CDR3: CASFPGQGADTQYF
D: TRBD1; J: TRBJ1-2; V: TRBV14; size: -; DNA: TGTGCCAGCAGCCAAGCCGGGACAGGGGCTATTGGCTACACCTTC; CDR3: CASSQAGTGAIGYTF
D: -; J: TRBJ2-5; V: TRBV10-2; size: once; DNA: TGCGCCAGCAGTGAGACGAGGCTTGACTGGTACCAAGAGACCCAGTACTTC; CDR3: CASSETRLDWYQETQYF
D: -; J: TRBJ2-5; V: TRBV29-1; size: -; DNA: TGCAGCGTCGAGGGTGGAACCCAGTACTTC; CDR3: CSVEGGTQYF
D: -; J: TRBJ2-7; V: TRBV11-2; size: -; DNA: TGTGCCAGCAGCTTAAGTCCAGGGCCCTACGAGCAGTACTTC; CDR3: CASSLSPGPYEQYF
D: TRBD1; J: TRBJ2-1; V: TRBV9; size: -; DNA: TGTGCCAGCAGCGTTGACAGGGGGAGGAATGAGCAGTTCTTC; CDR3: CASSVDRGRNEQFF
D: -; J: TRBJ1-1; V: TRBV6-6; size: -; DNA: TGTGCCAGCAGTCCCGGGGTCCCGGCAGCTTTCTTT; CDR3: CASSPGVPAAFF
D: TRBD2; J: TRBJ2-5; V: TRBV18; size: -; DNA: TGTGCCAGCTCACCAATAGCGGGACCAGAGACCCAGTACTTC; CDR3: CASSPIAGPETQYF
D: -; J: TRBJ1-6; V: TRBV19; size: -; DNA: TGTGCCAGTAGTATACGGCAGGGTGGATCACCCCTCCACTTT; CDR3: CASSIRQGGSPLHF
D: TRBD1; J: TRBJ1-6; V: TRBV5-1; size: -; DNA: TGCGCCAGCAGCTGGGGACAGGAGAATTCACCCCTCCACTTT; CDR3: CASSWGQENSPLHF
D: TRBD2; J: TRBJ2-5; V: TRBV11-2; size: -; DNA: TGTGCCAGCAGCTCCCCCCGCGGGCGGGGGGCCAAAAAGACCCAGTACTTC; CDR3: CASSSPRGRGAKKTQYF
D: TRBD1; J: TRBJ1-5; V: TRBV19; size: -; DNA: TGTGCCAGTAGAACAGGGGGTAAAAGGCAGCCCCAGCATTTT; CDR3: CASRTGGKRQPQHF
D: TRBD1; J: TRBJ1-4; V: TRBV6-5; size: -; DNA: TGTGCCAGCAGTTACTCCGGGACAGGGGATGAAAAACTGTTTTTT; CDR3: CASSYSGTGDEKLFF
D: TRBD1; J: TRBJ1-3; V: TRBV5-1; size: -; DNA: TGCGCCAGCAGCTTGATGACAGGGAGTGGAAACACCATATATTTT; CDR3: CASSLMTGSGNTIYF
D: TRBD1; J: TRBJ2-7; V: TRBV29-1; size: -; DNA: TGCAGCGTTGAAGATAGGGTAGGACAGGGCACCTACGAGCAGTACTTC; CDR3: CSVEDRVGQGTYEQYF